This T cell receptor (beta chain) was identified during a study of T cell clonotyping in hematopoietic cell transplantation. Study summary: Recipients' pretransplant samples followed cytoreduction.

Time point given: recipient sample about 28 days before transplant, after cytoreduction. Samples: about 28 days before transplant, then days 30, 100 and 180 after. Trimming pared 4 bases from V and 4 bases from J, leaving 17 bases between. The CDR3 extends over 15 amino acids. In germline, CDR1 is LNHDA, CDR2 SQIVND (reference sequence). With regard to this clone: Antigen unknown.

Whole-study findings and limits: No sorting was done, leaving CD4 and CD8 contributions mixed. At the given depth, recipient repertoires were over 95% de novo clonotypes.

Sequenced by immunoSEQ multiplex PCR; TCRdb stores in-frame clones only, minus some. Of tens of thousands of clones in the sample, about 92% were seen once. The clonotype originates from a man aged 50-60 years with acute myeloid leukemia. Some clones in this sample may be carry-over from other donors' samples. Sample: peripheral blood mononuclear cells, taken before stem cell transplant. The V gene is TRBV19, the J gene TRBJ2-7, with a tentative D call TRBD1 (7 bases). CDR3 residues: CASSTSWRGRYEQYF. The CDR3 DNA is TGTGCCAGTAGTACTTCTTGGAGGGGGCGGTACGAGCAGTACTTC.